The sequence of this TCR beta chain was determined in a study of T cell changes during pregnancy in multiple sclerosis. Generated by immunoSEQ multiplex PCR, the TCRdb table keeps only in-frame clones and is missing some. The sample shows about 77,000 clones, 89% of them seen only once. V dropped 4 bases and J dropped 5 bases, with 19 bases sitting between them. The germline V gene has CDR1 SGHNT and CDR2 YYREEE (reference sequence). The CDR3 contains 15 residues. The receptor was derived from a female donor with multiple sclerosis, enrolled in a pregnancy study. The sequencing used peripheral blood, collected before pregnancy. The rearrangement links TRBV5-4 to TRBJ2-7; tentative D call: TRBD2 (7 bases). The CDR3 nucleotides are TGTGCCAGCAGCCCCCTCGGGGGGCGCCAGAACGAGCAGTACTTC. Translating gives CASSPLGGRQNEQYF. The full variable domain, its missing parts supplied by reference TRBV5-4 and TRBJ2-7, is ETGVTQSPTHLIKTRGQQVTLRCSSQSGHNTVSWYQQALGQGPQFIFQYYREEENGRGNFPPRFSGLQFPNYSSELNVNALELDDSALYLCASSPLGGRQNEQYFGPGTRLTVT.